This TCR beta chain was obtained from a study of cytomegalovirus exposure and HLA in healthy donors. Findings and limits, study-wide: Earlier analysis looked at TCR beta V segments, and most were productive about 90% or about 30% of the time. A later analysis showed that HLA-associated TCR beta chains had undergone more clonal expansion than equally common others.

CDR1 is GTSNPN and CDR2 is SVGIG in the germline V gene (reference sequence). The CDR3 has 13 residues. Of note for this clone: Its cognate antigen is unknown. Its ends do not fully match the called genes, so a read error is possible.

It was with 60 Vbeta and 13 Jbeta primers that the PCR ran. Generated by immunoSEQ multiplex PCR, the TCRdb table keeps only in-frame clones and is missing some. The table lists tens of thousands of clones, 60% to 85% of them singletons. The source is a male donor in good health and CMV-seronegative. The V and J genes are TRBV30 and TRBJ1-5; 7 bases align to TRBD1. The sample taken for sequencing was PBMCs. The CDR3 coding sequence is TGTGCCTGGAGTACAGGGGATAATCAGCCCCAGAATTTT. It is translated as CAWSTGDNQPQNF.